This T cell receptor (beta chain) stems from a study of blood T cell repertoires in COVID-19. Study-wide background: The origin of the acute and convalescent COVID-19 samples was the United States, Italy and Spain. Sample material is recorded as cDNA or gDNA derived from T cells, B-cell-depleted T cells, or PBMCs.

The V gene's germline CDR1 is LGHNA and CDR2 YSLEER. CDR3 length: 17 amino acids. V was pared by 1 base and J by 5 bases, with 13 bases of the junction left unmatched. Per the authors' pipeline: Amplification of reference gene primers provided the estimated nucleated cell counts. The repertoire was sequenced with immunoSEQ multiplex PCR; TCRdb's copy has only in-frame clones and lacks some. V, J and clone size reflect that table, while D and trimming were determined from the DNA. The sample includes about 140,000 clones, around nine tenths of them seen just once. This chain links TRBV4-3 with TRBJ2-5; TRBD2 matches 7 bases. Sequencing was performed on peripheral blood. The sequence was obtained from a middle-aged woman with acute or convalescent COVID-19. In DNA, the CDR3 is TGCGCCAGCAGCCAAGGGCCAAGCGGGGTTGCAGGGGAGACCCAGTACTTC. Amino acid sequence: CASSQGPSGVAGETQYF.